This TCR beta chain was identified in a study of cytomegalovirus exposure and HLA in healthy donors (dated by TCRdb to about 2017). Looking at the study overall: An earlier analysis of some 600 of the donors reported approximately 280 Gb of sequence data and some 110 million unique TCR beta sequences obtained from 180 million or so T cells. Every repertoire in the discovery cohort had been generated on one and the same sequencing platform. Five DR-DQ haplotypes were handled as single units for association and clustering, since linkage in the cohort was strong. To study patterns of TCR occurrence, a later analysis re-analyzed previously published TCR beta repertoires from 600 to 750 donors and added high-resolution HLA genotyping. The aim of the study was to test whether cataloging public T cell receptors could identify signatures of past pathogen exposure. Both class I and class II loci were covered by HLA typing, at four-digit resolution. Among the roughly 400 genotyped donors, around 81% belonged to the genetic ancestry cluster associated with self-reported Caucasian donors. Using immunosequencing, the study profiled T cell repertoires from fewer than 850 subjects and related those repertoires to cytomegalovirus serostatus. Donor age, sex, ethnicity and CMV serostatus were collected together with the repertoire data. A later genetic analysis took genome-wide SNP genotypes for 398 of the 666 donors and used that subset as a discovery cohort. To predict cytomegalovirus infection status, the study combined high-throughput TCR immunosequencing, statistical association of individual TCRs with disease status, and machine learning. In the later analysis, no new phenotypic data were used to find candidate immune exposures; instead, reliance was placed on TCR beta sequences and their occurrence across donors. Roughly 300 gigabases of sequencing data and around 90 million unique TCR sequences made up an early release that covered approximately 650 HLA-typed donors. Along with the approximately 700-subject first cohort, a separate validation cohort of over a hundred different subjects was used. Typing coverage differed by locus: A, B, C, DRB1 and DQB1 were typed in about 620-640 donors, DQA1 in 500 to 550, DPA1 in some 600, and DPB1 in 450 to 480. An earlier analysis of approximately 500 of the donors applied high-throughput TCR beta sequencing to assess whether each TCR beta V gene segment acted as functional or pseudogenic. Among roughly 370 genotyped donors of the cohort, an average of roughly 240,000 unique TCR beta nucleotide sequences were sequenced per donor, roughly 20% of them non-productive. Points the paper makes about the study in general: The authors suggested that the approach could potentially be generalized to other disease states and immunological phenotypes. Most TCR sequences were observed very rarely across donors, whereas some public TCRs were present in many individuals. A total of 150 to 200 TCR beta chains were listed by the study as associated with cytomegalovirus. A later analysis found that TCR association rates varied across HLA loci, with DRB1 alleles showing the most associated TCRs and HLA-C alleles the fewest. In a later analysis, 16,951 TCR beta sequences were associated with specific HLA alleles at a false discovery rate of 0.05. In vitro tests confirmed that a few of the cytomegalovirus-associated TCR beta chains recognize cytomegalovirus antigens. Assigning TCR associations to individual alleles was difficult when HLA alleles, especially DR and DQ, strongly co-occurred. HLA typing was unavailable for some donors at each locus, so association tests used only the typed subset. According to a later analysis, parvovirus B19, influenza, CMV and Epstein-Barr virus appeared linked to several top co-occurrence clusters. The earlier analysis of 587 of the donors excluded fewer than 20 rarely observed V segments, including chromosome 9 orphons, because counts were too low. Some IMGT-functional V segments, including TRBV6-2 and TRBV6-3, could not be told apart with the 87-base-pair reads, so those segments were excluded. A further reported finding was that TCR beta sequences accurately predicted the HLA-A and HLA-B alleles for most subjects in the first cohort. Sequencing depth was assumed to be roughly uniform across donors in the presence/absence analyses, though that assumption may not hold. A group of highly shared sequence variants was considered likely to be a technical artifact of the sequencing pipeline. Linkage disequilibrium might explain the correlated functional status among segregating V segments, but an unknown experimental factor could not be excluded. A later analysis found that HLA-associated TCR beta chains were more clonally expanded and had lower generation probabilities than equally common non-associated chains. Only TCR beta chains were sequenced in this cohort, and the absence of alpha or paired-chain data limited detectable features. In a later genetic analysis, a missense DCLRE1C variant was associated with V-gene and J-gene trimming of TCR beta chains, and the association was replicated in an independent cohort. A later analysis found that most CMV-associated TCR beta chains appeared HLA-restricted, with HLA associations seemingly driven largely by CMV exposure. CMV serostatus was the only immune exposure information available for the cohort. According to a later genetic analysis, donors in an Asian-associated ancestry cluster had fewer N-insertions in productive TCRs than the approximately 690-donor mean. In an earlier analysis of approximately 600 of the donors, most TCR beta V segments were observed in productive rearrangements about 90% or about 30% of the time, broadly matching IMGT annotations. The classifier was reported to diagnose cytomegalovirus status with high specificity and sensitivity in both the original and validation cohorts.

Receptor libraries were prepared by the immunoSEQ multiplex PCR assay. The multiplex PCR relied on a mix of 60 forward primers for TCR Vbeta segments and 13 reverse primers for TCR Jbeta segments. The CDR3 region of rearranged TCR beta genes was amplified from genomic DNA with a multiplex PCR assay. On the Illumina HiSeq System, the amplified TCR beta libraries were sequenced as 87-base-pair reads. Under the source paper's analysis protocol: In a later analysis, tens of millions of unique TCR beta chains were counted across the roughly 610 repertoires, and roughly 10 million of these chains were shared by at least two donors. Raw reads were error-corrected and collapsed into unique sequences by a nearest-neighbor algorithm in which closely related sequences were merged to remove PCR and sequencing errors. To assign V, D and J gene segments, CDR3 sequences were aligned to IMGT reference sequences. Each retained sequence needed at least a six-nucleotide match to both a V gene segment and a J gene segment. A rearrangement counted as productive if the CDR3 had no stop codons and remained in frame with V and J, and every other rearrangement counted as non-productive. Following IMGT convention, CDR3 was defined as the stretch from the second conserved V-encoded cysteine to the conserved J-encoded phenylalanine. The earlier analysis of approximately 590 of the donors excluded any sequence lacking an unambiguous match to a single V gene segment. In an earlier analysis of roughly 600 of the donors, a V segment was called functional when productive rearrangements were above 56.7%, and segregating when the standard deviation between donors exceeded 5%. A statistical classification framework was built for diagnosing cytomegalovirus status from the catalog of TCR beta chain sequences. In a later analysis, V and J genes were assigned by comparing TCR nucleotide sequences against IMGT/GENE-DB human TR gene sequences. The TCRdist pipeline was used in a later analysis to assign CDR3 sequences and most-parsimonious VDJ recombination scenarios. In a later analysis, every TCR beta chain was defined by the combination of its CDR3 amino acid sequence and its V-gene family, and reads without a unique V-gene family were dropped. As a way to deal with suspected cross-contamination and a sequencing artifact, a later analysis dropped roughly 600 nucleotide sequences that were highly shared and had low generation probability. In a later analysis, a clonal expansion index for each public chain was calculated from normalized within-repertoire ranks of inferred template counts. A later analysis computed generation probabilities with a VDJ recombination model fitted to out-of-frame rearrangements, and checked the results against IGoR. A later analysis scored TCR-TCR, TCR-HLA and TCR-CMV co-occurrence with hypergeometric tests, applying a repertoire-size bias correction to TCR pairs. A later analysis estimated false discovery rates by permuting HLA or CMV assignments 20 times. In a later analysis, co-occurring TCRs were grouped with DBSCAN, and TCRdist sequence similarity was added when clustering was performed within HLA-allele-positive subsets. Repertoires with fewer than 30,000 or more than 120,000 public chains were left out of co-occurrence clustering, as were a few repertoires with anomalous nucleotide sharing. Drawn from immuneACCESS, this table holds only the in-frame rearrangements with V and J called that TCRdb kept. Clones are partly lost; checked studies trace under half to an unresolved V gene and leave the rest unexplained. From that table come the V and J calls and clone size; the DNA was used to work out D and trimming. Here the sample has about 150,000 clones; roughly 9.4% occur a single time. Around 1.9% of the sample is taken by the ten largest.

This clone has more than one count but fewer than ten. The antigen this receptor binds is unknown. No much larger clone exists at a distance of one base, and base qualities are not known. The CDR3 numbers 13 residues from cysteine through phenylalanine. The entry retains the CDR3 DNA only, 39 bases that are in frame from base 1. V and J are trimmed by 6 bases and 10 bases, and the gene matches miss 5 bases of the junction. In the germline V gene, CDR1 corresponds to KGHSH and CDR2 to LQKENI. The cohort was made up of approximately 670 healthy bone marrow donors. At the time of sampling, all cohort members were nominally healthy, though unrecorded immune exposures were likely present. The donor tested CMV seronegative and was one of the 352 seronegative cohort members. A peripheral blood sample was collected from each donor, and TCR beta sequencing was performed on peripheral blood mononuclear cells. The Qiagen DNeasy Blood Extraction Kit was used to extract genomic DNA from the blood cell samples.

The specimen was PBMCs. The clonotype comes from a male donor in good health and CMV-seronegative. The sequence links TRBV18 to TRBJ2-1, and 11 junctional nucleotides match TRBD1. The base sequence is TGTGCCAGCTCGGTGGGACAGGGGGACGAGCAGTTCTTC. This codes for CASSVGQGDEQFF. Beyond the CDR3, the reference TRBV18 and TRBJ2-1 genes provide the residues; the full variable domain reads: NAGVMQNPRHLVRRRGQEARLRCSPMKGHSHVYWYRQLPEEGLKFMVYLQKENIIDESGMPKERFSAEFPKEGPSILRIQQVVRGDSAAYFCASSVGQGDEQFFGPGTRLTVL.